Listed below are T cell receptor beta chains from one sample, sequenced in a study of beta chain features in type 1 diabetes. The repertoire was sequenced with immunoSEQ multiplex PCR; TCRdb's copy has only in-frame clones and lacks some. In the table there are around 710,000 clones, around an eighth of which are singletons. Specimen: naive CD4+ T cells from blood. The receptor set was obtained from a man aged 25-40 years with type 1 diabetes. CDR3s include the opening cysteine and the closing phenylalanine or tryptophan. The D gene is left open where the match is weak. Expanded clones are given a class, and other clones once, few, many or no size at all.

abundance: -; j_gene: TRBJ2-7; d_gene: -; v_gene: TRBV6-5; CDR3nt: TGTGCCAGCAGTCTTGAGCCGAGCTCCTACGAGCAGTACTTC; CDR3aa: CASSLEPSSYEQYF
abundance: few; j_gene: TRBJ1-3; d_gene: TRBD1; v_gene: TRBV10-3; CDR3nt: TGTGCCATCAGAGGGACAGTTGGAAACACCATATATTTT; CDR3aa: CAIRGTVGNTIYF
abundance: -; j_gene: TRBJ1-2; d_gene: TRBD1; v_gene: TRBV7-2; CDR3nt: TGTGCCAGCAGCACCGACAGGGGAGGAGGCTACACCTTC; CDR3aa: CASSTDRGGGYTF
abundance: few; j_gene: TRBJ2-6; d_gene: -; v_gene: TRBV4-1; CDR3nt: TGCGCCAGCAGCCAACGCTACGGGACATCTGGGGCCAACGTCCTGACTTTC; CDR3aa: CASSQRYGTSGANVLTF
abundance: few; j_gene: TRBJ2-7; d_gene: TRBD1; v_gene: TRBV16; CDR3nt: TGTGCCAGCAGCCATACGGGGGACAGGGGCTACGAGCAGTACTTC; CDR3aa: CASSHTGDRGYEQYF
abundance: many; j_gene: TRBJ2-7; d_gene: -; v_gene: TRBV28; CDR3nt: TGTGCCAGCAGTCAAGATGTCAAGCAGTACTTC; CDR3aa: CASSQDVKQYF
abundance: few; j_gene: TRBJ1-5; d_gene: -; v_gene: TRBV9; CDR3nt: TGTGCCAGCAGCGTACGGGACAATCAGCCCCAGCATTTT; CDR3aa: CASSVRDNQPQHF
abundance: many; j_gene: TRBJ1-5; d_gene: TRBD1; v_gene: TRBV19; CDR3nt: TGTGCCAGTAGTGGACAGGGAGGCAATCAGCCCCAGCATTTT; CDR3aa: CASSGQGGNQPQHF
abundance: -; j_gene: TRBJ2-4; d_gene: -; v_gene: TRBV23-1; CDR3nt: TGCGCCAGCAGTCAATCGACCGTTCGAGCCAAAAACATTCAGTACTTC; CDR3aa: CASSQSTVRAKNIQYF
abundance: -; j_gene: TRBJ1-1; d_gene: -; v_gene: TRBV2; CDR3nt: TGTGCCACCTCAGGGACGAACACTGAAGCTTTCTTT; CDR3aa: CATSGTNTEAFF
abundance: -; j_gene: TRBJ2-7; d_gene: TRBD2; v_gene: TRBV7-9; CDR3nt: TGTGCCAGCAGCCCCCTAGCGGGGGGTACCTACGAGCAGTACTTC; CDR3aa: CASSPLAGGTYEQYF
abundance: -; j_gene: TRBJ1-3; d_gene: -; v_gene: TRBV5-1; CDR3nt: TGCGCCAGCAGCTGGAGGAACACCATATATTTT; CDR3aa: CASSWRNTIYF
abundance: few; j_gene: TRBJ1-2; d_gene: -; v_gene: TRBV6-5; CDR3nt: TGTGCCAGCAGTTACGGGCACAGGGCCTCCTATGGCTACACCTTC; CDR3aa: CASSYGHRASYGYTF
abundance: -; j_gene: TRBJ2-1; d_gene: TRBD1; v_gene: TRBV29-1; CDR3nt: TGCAGCGTTGTGGGGACAGCCTACAATGAGCAGTTCTTC; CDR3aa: CSVVGTAYNEQFF
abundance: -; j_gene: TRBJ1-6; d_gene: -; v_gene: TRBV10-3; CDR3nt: TGTGCCATCAGTGAGACCGACGGTAACAATTCACCCCTCCACTTT; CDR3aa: CAISETDGNNSPLHF
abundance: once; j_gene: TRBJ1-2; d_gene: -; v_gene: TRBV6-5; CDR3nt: TGTGCCAGCAGTCGGGGACGGGAGGACTATGGCTACACCTTC; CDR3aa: CASSRGREDYGYTF